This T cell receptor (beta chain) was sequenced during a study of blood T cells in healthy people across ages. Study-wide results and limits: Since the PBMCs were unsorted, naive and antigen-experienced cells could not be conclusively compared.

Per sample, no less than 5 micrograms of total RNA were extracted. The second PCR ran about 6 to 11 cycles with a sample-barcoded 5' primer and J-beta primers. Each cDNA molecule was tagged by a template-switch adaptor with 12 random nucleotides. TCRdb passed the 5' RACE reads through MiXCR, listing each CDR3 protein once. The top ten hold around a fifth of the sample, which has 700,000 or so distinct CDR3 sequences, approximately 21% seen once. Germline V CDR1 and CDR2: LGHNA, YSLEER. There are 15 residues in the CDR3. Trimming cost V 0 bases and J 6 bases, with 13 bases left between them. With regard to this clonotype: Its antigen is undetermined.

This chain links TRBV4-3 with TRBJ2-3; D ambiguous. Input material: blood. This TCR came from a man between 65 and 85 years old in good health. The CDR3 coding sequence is TGCGCCAGCAGCCAAGAGGGCGCTGGACCCGATACGCAGTATTTT. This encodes CASSQEGAGPDTQYF.